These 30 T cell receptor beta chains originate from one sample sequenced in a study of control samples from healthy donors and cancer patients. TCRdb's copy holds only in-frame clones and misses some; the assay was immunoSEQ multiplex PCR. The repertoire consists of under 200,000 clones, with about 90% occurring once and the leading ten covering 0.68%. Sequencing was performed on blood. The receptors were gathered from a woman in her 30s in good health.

CDR3 residues: CASSLLGSGQGSDGYTF. DNA for the CDR3: TGTGCCAGCAGTTTATTAGGATCGGGACAGGGGAGCGATGGCTACACCTTC. This chain joins TRBV28 and TRBJ1-2; the match to TRBD1 covers 10 bases. This CDR3 region has 17 residues. The V segment lost 1 base and the J segment 6 bases; nucleotides outside the gene matches: 11. Germline V CDR1 and CDR2: MDHEN, SYDVKM.

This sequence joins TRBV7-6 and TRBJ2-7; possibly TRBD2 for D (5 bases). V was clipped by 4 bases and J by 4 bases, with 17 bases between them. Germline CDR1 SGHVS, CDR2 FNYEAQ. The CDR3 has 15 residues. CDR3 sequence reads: CASSSLYSSGYEQYF. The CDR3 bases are TGTGCCAGCAGCTCCCTTTACTCTTCGGGGTACGAGCAGTACTTC.

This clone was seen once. The CDR3, as DNA: TGTGCCAGTAGTATTACGTCCGGGACTGAAGCTTTCTTT. This sequence encodes CASSITSGTEAFF. The chain joins TRBV19 to TRBJ1-1, with D hard to call. Trimming removed 3 bases at V and 5 bases at J, with 10 bases between. The germline V gene has CDR1 LNHDA and CDR2 SQIVND (reference sequence). This CDR3 is built from 13 residues.

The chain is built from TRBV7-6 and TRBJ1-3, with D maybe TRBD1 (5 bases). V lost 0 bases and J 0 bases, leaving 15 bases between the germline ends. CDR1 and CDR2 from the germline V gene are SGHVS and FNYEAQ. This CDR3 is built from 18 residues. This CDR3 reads CASSLAVAGWNSGNTIYF. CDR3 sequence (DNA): TGTGCCAGCAGCTTAGCAGTGGCAGGGTGGAACTCTGGAAACACCATATATTTT.

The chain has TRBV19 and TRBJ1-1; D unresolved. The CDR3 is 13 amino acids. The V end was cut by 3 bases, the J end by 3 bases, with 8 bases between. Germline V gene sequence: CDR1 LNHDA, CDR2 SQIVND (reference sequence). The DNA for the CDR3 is TGTGCCAGTAGTATCCGGGGAGACACTGAAGCTTTCTTT. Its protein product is CASSIRGDTEAFF.

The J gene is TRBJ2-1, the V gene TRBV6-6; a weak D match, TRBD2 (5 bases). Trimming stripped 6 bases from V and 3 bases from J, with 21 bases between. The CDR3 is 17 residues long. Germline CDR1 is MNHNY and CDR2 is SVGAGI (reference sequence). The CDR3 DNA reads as TGTGCCAGCAGCCGAGGCGCCCCCGGACTGGTCTACAATGAGCAGTTCTTC. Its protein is CASSRGAPGLVYNEQFF.

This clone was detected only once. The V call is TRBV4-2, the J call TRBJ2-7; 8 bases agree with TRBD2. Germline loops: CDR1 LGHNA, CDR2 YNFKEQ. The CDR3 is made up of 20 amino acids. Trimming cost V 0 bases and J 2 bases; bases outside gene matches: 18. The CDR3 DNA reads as TGTGCCAGCAGCCAAGAAATGGGGAGCGGGAGAAGTGGGAGAACCTACGAGCAGTACTTC. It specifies CASSQEMGSGRSGRTYEQYF.

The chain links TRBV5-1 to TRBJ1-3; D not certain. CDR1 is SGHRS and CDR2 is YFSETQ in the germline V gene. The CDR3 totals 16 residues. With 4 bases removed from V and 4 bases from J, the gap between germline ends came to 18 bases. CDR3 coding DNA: TGCGCCAGCAGCGCCAACTTCGGCTCGGGAGGAAACACCATATATTTT. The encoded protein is CASSANFGSGGNTIYF.

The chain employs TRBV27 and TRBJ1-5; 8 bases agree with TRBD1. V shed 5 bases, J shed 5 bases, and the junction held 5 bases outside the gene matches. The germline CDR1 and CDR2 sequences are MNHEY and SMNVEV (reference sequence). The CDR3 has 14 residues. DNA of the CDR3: TGTGCCAGCAGTGTCCAGGGGGCTCATCAGCCCCAGCATTTT. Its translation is CASSVQGAHQPQHF.

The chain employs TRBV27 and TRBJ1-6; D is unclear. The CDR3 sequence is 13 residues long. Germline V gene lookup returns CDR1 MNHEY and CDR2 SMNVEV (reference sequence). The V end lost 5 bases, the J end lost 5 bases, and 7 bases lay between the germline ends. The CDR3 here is CASSTTNNSPLHF. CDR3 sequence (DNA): TGTGCCAGCAGTACCACAAATAATTCACCCCTCCACTTT.

CDR3 loop: CASSRGAATNEKLFF. The CDR3 DNA sequence: TGTGCCAGCAGTAGAGGAGCGGCAACTAATGAAAAACTGTTTTTT. The chain joins TRBV2 to TRBJ1-4; no clear D gene. The germline V gene encodes CDR1 SNHLY and CDR2 FYNNEI. V gave up 5 bases and J gave up 0 bases, with 10 bases separating them. The CDR3 spans 15 residues.

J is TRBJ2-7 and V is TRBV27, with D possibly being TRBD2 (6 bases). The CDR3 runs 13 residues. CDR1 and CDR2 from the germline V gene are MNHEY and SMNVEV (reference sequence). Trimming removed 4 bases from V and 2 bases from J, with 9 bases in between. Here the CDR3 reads CASSWGVTYEQYF. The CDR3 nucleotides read TGTGCCAGCAGTTGGGGGGTTACCTACGAGCAGTACTTC.

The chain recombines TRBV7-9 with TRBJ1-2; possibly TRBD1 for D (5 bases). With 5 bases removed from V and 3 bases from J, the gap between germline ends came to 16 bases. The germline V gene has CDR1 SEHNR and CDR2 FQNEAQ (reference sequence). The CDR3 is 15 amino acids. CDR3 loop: CASSPGHPTHYGYTF. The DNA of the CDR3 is TGTGCCAGCAGCCCCGGACATCCCACCCACTATGGCTACACCTTC.

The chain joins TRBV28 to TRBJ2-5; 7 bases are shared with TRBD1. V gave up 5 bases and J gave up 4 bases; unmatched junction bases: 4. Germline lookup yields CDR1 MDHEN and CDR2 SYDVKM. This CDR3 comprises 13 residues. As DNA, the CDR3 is TGTGCCAGCAGTCTGGGACAGAGAGAGACCCAGTACTTC. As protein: CASSLGQRETQYF. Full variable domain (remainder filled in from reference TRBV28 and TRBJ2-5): DVKVTQSSRYLVKRTGEKVFLECVQDMDHENMFWYRQDPGLGLRLIYFSYDVKMKEKGDIPEGYSVSREKKERFSLILESASTNQTSMYLCASSLGQRETQYFGPGTRLLVL.

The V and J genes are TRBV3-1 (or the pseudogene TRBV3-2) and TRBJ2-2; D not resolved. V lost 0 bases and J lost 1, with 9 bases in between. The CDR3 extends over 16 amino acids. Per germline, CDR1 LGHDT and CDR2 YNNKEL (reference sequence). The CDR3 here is CASSQDGVRNTGELFF. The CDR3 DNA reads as TGTGCCAGCAGCCAAGATGGTGTCCGGAACACCGGGGAGCTGTTTTTT.

CDR3 coding DNA: TGTGCCAGCAGTGAAGCGGCAGGGAGCGGCTACACCTTC. Protein sequence: CASSEAAGSGYTF. V usage is TRBV2 and J usage is TRBJ1-2, with a weak D call TRBD1 (5 bases). The CDR3 consists of 13 residues. Trimming shortened V by 0 bases and J by 8 bases, and 10 bases separated the two germline ends. The V gene's germline CDR1 is SNHLY and CDR2 FYNNEI.

In DNA, the CDR3 is TGTGCCAGCAGCGGGGGCGGGGGGAGGGCCGCCGAGACCCAGTACTTC. Its translation is CASSGGGGRAAETQYF. V usage is TRBV11-2 and J usage is TRBJ2-5; TRBD2 agrees at 8 bases. The CDR3 is 16 residues long. CDR1 and CDR2 from the germline V gene are SGHAT and FQNNGV. With 5 bases clipped from V and 5 bases from J, the junction kept 13 bases outside the gene matches.

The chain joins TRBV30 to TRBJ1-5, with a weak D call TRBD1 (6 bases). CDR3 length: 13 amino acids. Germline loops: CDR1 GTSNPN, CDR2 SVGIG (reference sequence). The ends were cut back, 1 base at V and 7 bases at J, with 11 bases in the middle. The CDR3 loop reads CAWSAGAGQPQHF. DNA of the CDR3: TGTGCCTGGAGTGCGGGGGCGGGCCAGCCCCAGCATTTT. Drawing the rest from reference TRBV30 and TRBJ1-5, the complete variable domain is SQTIHQWPATLVQPVGSPLSLECTVEGTSNPNLYWYRQAAGRGLQLLFYSVGIGQISSEVPQNLSASRPQDRQFILSSKKLLLSDSGFYLCAWSAGAGQPQHFGDGTRLSIL.

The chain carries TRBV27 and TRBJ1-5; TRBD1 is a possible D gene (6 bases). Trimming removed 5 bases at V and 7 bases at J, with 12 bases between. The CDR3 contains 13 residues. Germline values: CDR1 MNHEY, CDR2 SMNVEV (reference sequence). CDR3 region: CASSIGGEQPQHF. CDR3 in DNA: TGTGCCAGCAGTATAGGGGGGGAGCAGCCCCAGCATTTT.

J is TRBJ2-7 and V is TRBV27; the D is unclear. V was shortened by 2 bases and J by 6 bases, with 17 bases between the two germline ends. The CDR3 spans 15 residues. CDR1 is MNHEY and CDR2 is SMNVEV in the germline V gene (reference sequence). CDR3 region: CASSLLVSALSEQYF. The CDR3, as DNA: TGTGCCAGCAGTTTACTAGTAAGTGCTTTGTCCGAGCAGTACTTC.

The CDR3 loop reads CASSLVGGSEKLFF. The CDR3 nucleotides read TGTGCCAGCAGCTTGGTTGGGGGAAGCGAAAAACTGTTTTTT. The J gene is TRBJ1-4, the V gene TRBV5-6; D may be TRBD1 (5 bases). The V and J ends lost 0 bases and 8 bases respectively, with 11 bases between them. Germline V lookup: CDR1 SGHDT, CDR2 YYEEEE. The CDR3 length is 14 residues.

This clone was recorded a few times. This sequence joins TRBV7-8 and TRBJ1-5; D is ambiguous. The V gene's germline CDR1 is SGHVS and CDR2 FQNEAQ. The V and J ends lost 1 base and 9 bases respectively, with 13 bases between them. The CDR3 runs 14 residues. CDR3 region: CASSLEPGIGPQHF. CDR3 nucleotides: TGTGCCAGCAGCTTAGAGCCAGGCATTGGGCCCCAGCATTTT.

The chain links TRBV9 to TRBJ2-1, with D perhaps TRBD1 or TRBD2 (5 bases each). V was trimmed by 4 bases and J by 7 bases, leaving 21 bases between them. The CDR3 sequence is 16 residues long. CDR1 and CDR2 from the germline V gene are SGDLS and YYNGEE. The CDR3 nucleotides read TGTGCCAGCAGCCCCCGGGACGCTCGGATTAAGAATGAGCAGTTCTTC. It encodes CASSPRDARIKNEQFF. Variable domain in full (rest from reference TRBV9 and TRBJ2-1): DSGVTQTPKHLITATGQRVTLRCSPRSGDLSVYWYQQSLDQGLQFLIQYYNGEERAKGNILERFSAQQFPDLHSELNLSSLELGDSALYFCASSPRDARIKNEQFFGPGTRLTVL.

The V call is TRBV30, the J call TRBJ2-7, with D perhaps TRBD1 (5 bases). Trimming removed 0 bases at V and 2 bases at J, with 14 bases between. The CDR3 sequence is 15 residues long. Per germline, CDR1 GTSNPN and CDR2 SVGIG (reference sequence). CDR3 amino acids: CAWSVGSGKAYEQYF. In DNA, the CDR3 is TGTGCCTGGAGTGTAGGCTCAGGGAAGGCCTACGAGCAGTACTTC.

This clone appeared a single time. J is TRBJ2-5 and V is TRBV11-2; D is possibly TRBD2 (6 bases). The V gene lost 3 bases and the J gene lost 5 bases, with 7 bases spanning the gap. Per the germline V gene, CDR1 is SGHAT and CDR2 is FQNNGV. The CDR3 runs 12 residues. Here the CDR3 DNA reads TGTGCCAGCAGCTTCGCGGGGGAGACCCAGTACTTC. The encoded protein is CASSFAGETQYF.

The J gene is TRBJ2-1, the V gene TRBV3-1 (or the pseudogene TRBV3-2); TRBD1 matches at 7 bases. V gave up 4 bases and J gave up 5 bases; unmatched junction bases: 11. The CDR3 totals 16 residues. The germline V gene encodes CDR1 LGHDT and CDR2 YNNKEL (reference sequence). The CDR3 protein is CASSRQTGAGNNEQFF. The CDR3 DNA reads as TGTGCCAGCAGCCGACAAACAGGGGCCGGGAACAATGAGCAGTTCTTC.

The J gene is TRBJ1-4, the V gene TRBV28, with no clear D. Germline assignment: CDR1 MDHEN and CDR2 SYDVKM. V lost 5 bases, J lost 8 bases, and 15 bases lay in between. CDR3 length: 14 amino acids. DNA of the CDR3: TGTGCCAGCAGTCCTTACGGGCTGGAGGAAAAACTGTTTTTT. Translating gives CASSPYGLEEKLFF.

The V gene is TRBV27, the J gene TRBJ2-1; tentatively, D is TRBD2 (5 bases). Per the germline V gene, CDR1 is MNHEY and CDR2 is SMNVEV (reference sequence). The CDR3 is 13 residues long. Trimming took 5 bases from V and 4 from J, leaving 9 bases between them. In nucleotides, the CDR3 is TGTGCCAGCAGTGAACTAGGGTACAATGAGCAGTTCTTC. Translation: CASSELGYNEQFF.

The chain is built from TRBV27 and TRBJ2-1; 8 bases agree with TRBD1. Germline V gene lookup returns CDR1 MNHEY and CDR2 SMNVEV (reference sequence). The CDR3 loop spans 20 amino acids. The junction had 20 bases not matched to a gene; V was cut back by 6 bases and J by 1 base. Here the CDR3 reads CASSRYSVRTGTFSYNEQFF. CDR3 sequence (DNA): TGTGCCAGCAGCCGCTATAGTGTCAGGACAGGGACCTTTTCCTACAATGAGCAGTTCTTC.

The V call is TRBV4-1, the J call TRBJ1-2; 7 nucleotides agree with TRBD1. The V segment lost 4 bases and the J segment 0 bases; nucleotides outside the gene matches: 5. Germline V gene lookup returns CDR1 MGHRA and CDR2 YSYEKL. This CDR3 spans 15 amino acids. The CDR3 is CASSLGTASNYGYTF. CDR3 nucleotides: TGCGCCAGCAGCCTGGGGACAGCCTCTAACTATGGCTACACCTTC.